Detailed here is one T cell receptor beta chain. The sample originates from a study of T cell changes during pregnancy in multiple sclerosis. The V and J ends lost 5 bases and 6 bases respectively, with 16 bases between them. Per the germline V gene, CDR1 is SGHDN and CDR2 is FVKESK. The CDR3 has 14 amino acids. Sequencing used immunoSEQ multiplex PCR; TCRdb keeps in-frame clones, though not all of them. The data hold about 61,000 clones, with over 90% observed a single time. The sample in question was CD8+ T cells from peripheral blood mononuclear cells, obtained in the third trimester of pregnancy. The chain joins TRBV14 to TRBJ1-2; D is ambiguous. This TCR was recovered from a female donor with multiple sclerosis, enrolled in a pregnancy study. The CDR3 DNA reads as TGTGCCAGCAGCTCTAGAATTCTCGTTGATGGCTACACCTTC. This gives the protein CASSSRILVDGYTF.